The following is a T cell receptor beta chain sequence with its context. A read error may explain this, as a much larger clone is one base away. TCRdb reanalysed the 5' RACE reads using MiXCR and keeps one entry per CDR3 protein. Of more than 75,000 distinct CDR3 sequences in the sample, over 10% are singletons; the top ten hold approximately 5.7%. V was trimmed by 1 base and J by 4 bases, leaving 19 bases between them. The germline V gene encodes CDR1 SNHLY and CDR2 FYNNEI. This CDR3 is 17 amino acids long. This entry is derived from a study of early T cells in non-severe SARS-CoV-2 infection. The wider study: Sequencing input comprised bulk RNA from unsorted whole blood; chain pairing was not available.

This sequence originates from an adult who was a healthcare worker with PCR-confirmed SARS-CoV-2 infection or an uninfected control (not recorded which). The genes are TRBV2 and TRBJ1-2; perhaps TRBD1 as D (5 bases). The material sequenced was whole blood. CDR3 nucleotides: TGTGCCAGCAGTGAAGAGCGAGGGGACCATACCCTCTATGGCTACACCTTC. It yields the protein CASSEERGDHTLYGYTF.